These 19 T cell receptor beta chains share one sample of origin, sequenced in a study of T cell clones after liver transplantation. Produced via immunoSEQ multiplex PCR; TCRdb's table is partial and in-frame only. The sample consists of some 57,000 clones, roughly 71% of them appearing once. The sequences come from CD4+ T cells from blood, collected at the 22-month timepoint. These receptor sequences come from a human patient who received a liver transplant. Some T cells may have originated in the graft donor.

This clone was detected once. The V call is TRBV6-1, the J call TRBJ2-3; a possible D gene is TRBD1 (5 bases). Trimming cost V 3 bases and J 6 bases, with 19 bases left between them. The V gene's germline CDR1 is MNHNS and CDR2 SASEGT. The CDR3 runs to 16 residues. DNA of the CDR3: TGTGCCAGCAGTGATAGAAGCCGTCAGGGAACCGATACGCAGTATTTT. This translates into CASSDRSRQGTDTQYF.

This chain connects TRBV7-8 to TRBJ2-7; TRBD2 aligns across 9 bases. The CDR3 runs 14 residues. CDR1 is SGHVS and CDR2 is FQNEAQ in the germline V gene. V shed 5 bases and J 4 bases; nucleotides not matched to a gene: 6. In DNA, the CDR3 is TGTGCCAGCAGCCTTAGCGGGGGAGCGTACGAGCAGTACTTC. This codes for CASSLSGGAYEQYF.

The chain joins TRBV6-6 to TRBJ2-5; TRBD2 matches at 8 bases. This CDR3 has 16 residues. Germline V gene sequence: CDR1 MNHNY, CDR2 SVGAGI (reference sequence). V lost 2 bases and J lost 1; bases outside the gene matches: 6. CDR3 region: CASSYRPAGAQETQYF. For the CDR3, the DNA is TGTGCCAGCAGTTACCGCCCAGCGGGGGCCCAAGAGACCCAGTACTTC.

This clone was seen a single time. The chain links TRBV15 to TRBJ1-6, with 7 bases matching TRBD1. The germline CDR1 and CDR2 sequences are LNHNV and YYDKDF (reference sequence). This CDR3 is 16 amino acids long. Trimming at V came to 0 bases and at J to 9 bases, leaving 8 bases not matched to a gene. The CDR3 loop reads CATSRDRGTATSPLHF. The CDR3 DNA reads TGTGCCACCAGCAGAGATAGGGGGACAGCGACTTCACCCCTCCACTTT.

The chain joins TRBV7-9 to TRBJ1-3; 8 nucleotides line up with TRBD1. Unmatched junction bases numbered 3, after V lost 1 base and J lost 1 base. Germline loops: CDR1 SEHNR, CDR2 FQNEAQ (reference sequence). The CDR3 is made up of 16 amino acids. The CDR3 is CASSLDQGASGNTIYF. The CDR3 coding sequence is TGTGCCAGCAGCTTAGATCAGGGGGCTTCTGGAAACACCATATATTTT.

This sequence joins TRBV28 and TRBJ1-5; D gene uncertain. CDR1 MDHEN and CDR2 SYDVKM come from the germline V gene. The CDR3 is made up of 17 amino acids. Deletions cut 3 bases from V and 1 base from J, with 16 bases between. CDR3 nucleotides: TGTGCCAGCAGTTTCGTGTCCCTGGAATGGAGCAATCAGCCCCAGCATTTT. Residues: CASSFVSLEWSNQPQHF.

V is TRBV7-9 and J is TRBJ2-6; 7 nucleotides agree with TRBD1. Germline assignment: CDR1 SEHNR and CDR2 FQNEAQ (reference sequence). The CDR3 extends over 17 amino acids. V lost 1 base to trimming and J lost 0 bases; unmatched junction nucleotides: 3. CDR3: CASSLEGANSGANVLTF. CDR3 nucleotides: TGTGCCAGCAGCTTAGAGGGGGCGAACTCTGGGGCCAACGTCCTGACTTTC. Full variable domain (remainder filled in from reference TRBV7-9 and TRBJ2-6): DTGVSQNPRHKITKRGQNVTFRCDPISEHNRLYWYRQTLGQGPEFLTYFQNEAQLEKSRLLSDRFSAERPKGSFSTLEIQRTEQGDSAMYLCASSLEGANSGANVLTFGAGSRLTVL.

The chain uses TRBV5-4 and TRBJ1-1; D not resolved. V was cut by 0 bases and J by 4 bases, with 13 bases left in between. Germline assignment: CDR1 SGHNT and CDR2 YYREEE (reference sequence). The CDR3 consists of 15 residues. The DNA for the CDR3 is TGTGCCAGCAGCTTGGAAGGAACTCCTGGCACTGAAGCTTTCTTT. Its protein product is CASSLEGTPGTEAFF.

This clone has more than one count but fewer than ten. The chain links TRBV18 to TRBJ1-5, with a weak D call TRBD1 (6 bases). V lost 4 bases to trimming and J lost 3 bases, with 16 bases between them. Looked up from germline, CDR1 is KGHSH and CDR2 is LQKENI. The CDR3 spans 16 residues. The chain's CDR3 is CASSLTVDSFNQPQHF. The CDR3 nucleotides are TGTGCCAGCTCACTAACCGTGGACAGTTTCAATCAGCCCCAGCATTTT.

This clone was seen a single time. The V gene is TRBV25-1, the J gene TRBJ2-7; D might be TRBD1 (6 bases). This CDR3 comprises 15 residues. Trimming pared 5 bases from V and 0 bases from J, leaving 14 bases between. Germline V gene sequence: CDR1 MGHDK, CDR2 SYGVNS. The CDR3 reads CASSPQWTASYEQYF. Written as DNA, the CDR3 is TGTGCCAGCAGTCCTCAATGGACAGCCTCCTACGAGCAGTACTTC.

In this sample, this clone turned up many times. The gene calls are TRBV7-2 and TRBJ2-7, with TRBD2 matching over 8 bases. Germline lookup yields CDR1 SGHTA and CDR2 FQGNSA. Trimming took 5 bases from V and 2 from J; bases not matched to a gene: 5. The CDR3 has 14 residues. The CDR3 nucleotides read TGTGCCAGCAGCGAGGGACTAGTCCCCTACGAGCAGTACTTC. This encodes CASSEGLVPYEQYF.

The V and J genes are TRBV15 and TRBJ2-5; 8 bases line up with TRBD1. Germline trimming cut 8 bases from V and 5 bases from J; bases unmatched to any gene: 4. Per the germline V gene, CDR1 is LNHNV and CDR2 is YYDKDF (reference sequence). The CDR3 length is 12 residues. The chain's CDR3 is CATGQGYETQYF. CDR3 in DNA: TGTGCCACCGGACAGGGCTACGAGACCCAGTACTTC.

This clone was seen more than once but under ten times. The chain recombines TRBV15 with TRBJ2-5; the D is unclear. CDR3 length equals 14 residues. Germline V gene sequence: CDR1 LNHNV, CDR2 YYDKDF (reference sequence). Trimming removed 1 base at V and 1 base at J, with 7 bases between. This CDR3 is CATSRGEFQETQYF. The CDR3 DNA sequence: TGTGCCACCAGCAGAGGTGAATTCCAAGAGACCCAGTACTTC.

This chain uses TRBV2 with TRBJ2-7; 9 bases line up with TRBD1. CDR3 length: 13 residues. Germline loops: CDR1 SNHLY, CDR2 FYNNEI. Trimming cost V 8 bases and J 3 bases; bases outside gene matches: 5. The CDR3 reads CASQPDRGYEQYF. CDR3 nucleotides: TGTGCCAGCCAACCGGACAGGGGCTACGAGCAGTACTTC.

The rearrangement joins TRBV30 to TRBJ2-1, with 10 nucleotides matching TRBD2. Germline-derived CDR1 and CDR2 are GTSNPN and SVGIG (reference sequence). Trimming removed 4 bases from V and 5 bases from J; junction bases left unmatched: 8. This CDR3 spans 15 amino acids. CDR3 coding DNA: TGTGCCTGGAAACGGACTAGCGGAGCGAACAATGAGCAGTTCTTC. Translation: CAWKRTSGANNEQFF.

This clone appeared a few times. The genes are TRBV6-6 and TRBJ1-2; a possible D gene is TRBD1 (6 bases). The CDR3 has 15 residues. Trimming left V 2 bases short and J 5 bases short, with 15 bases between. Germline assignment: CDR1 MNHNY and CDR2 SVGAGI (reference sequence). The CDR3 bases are TGTGCCAGCAGTTACGCGGCAGGGGACGGTTATGGCTACACCTTC. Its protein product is CASSYAAGDGYGYTF.

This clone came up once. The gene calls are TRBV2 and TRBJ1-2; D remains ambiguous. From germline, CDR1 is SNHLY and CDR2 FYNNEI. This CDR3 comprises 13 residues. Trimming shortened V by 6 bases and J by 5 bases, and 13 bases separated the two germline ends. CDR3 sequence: CASSGSVRYGYTF. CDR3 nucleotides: TGTGCCAGCAGCGGCTCTGTGAGATATGGCTACACCTTC. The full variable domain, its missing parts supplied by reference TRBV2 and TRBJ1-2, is EPEVTQTPSHQVTQMGQEVILRCVPISNHLYFYWYRQILGQKVEFLVSFYNNEISEKSEIFDDQFSVERPDGSNFTLKIRSTKLEDSAMYFCASSGSVRYGYTFGSGTRLTVV.

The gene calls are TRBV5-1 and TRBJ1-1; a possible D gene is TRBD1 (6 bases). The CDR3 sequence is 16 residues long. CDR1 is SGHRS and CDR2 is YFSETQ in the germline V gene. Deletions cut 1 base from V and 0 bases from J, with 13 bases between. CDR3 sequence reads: CASSLLGQSMNTEAFF. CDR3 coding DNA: TGCGCCAGCAGCTTGTTAGGACAGAGCATGAACACTGAAGCTTTCTTT.

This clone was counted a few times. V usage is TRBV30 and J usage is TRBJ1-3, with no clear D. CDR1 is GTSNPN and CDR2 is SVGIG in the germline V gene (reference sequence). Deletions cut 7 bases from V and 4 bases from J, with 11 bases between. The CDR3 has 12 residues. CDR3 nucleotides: TGTGCCTACACACTCGGGGGAAACACCATATATTTT. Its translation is CAYTLGGNTIYF.